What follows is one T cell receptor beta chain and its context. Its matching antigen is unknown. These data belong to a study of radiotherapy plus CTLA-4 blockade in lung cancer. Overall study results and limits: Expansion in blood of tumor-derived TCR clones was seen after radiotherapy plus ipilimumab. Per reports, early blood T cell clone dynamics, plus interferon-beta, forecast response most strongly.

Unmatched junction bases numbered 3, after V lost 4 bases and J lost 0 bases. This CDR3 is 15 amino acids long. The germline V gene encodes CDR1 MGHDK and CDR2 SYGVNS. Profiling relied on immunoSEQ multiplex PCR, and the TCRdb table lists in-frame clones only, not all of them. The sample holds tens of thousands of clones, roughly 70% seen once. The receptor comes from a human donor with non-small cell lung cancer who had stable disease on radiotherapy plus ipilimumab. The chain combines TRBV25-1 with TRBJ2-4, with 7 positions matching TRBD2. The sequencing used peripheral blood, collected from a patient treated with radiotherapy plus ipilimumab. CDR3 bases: TGTGCCAGCAGTGGGGGGGGAAAAGCCAAAAACATTCAGTACTTC. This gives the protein CASSGGGKAKNIQYF.